Following are 20 T cell receptor beta chains from one sample sequenced in a study of blood T cell repertoires in COVID-19. Repertoires were generated with immunoSEQ multiplex PCR, while TCRdb's copy carries only in-frame clones and drops some. The sample lists about 330,000 clones, 83% occurring once. The sequenced sample consisted of peripheral blood. Receptors originate from a woman aged 45 to 65 with acute or convalescent COVID-19.

This chain uses TRBV6-5 with TRBJ2-5; D not resolved. CDR3 length: 15 residues. V was trimmed by 6 bases and J by 0 bases, leaving 14 bases between them. CDR1 is MNHEY and CDR2 is SVGAGI in the germline V gene. CDR3 nucleotides: TGTGCCAGCAGAGACCGACGGCGGTACCAAGAGACCCAGTACTTC. Its translation is CASRDRRRYQETQYF.

J is TRBJ1-4 and V is TRBV28; TRBD1 aligns across 8 bases. The CDR3 has 14 amino acids. In germline, CDR1 is MDHEN, CDR2 SYDVKM. The junction had 4 bases not matched to a gene; V was cut back by 3 bases and J by 7 bases. The CDR3 loop is CASSLWDRREKLFF. CDR3 DNA: TGTGCCAGCAGTTTGTGGGACAGGCGTGAAAAACTGTTTTTT.

This clone was seen a single time. This sequence joins TRBV6-6 and TRBJ2-7, with a tentative D call TRBD1 (7 bases). Germline lookup yields CDR1 MNHNY and CDR2 SVGAGI (reference sequence). V was shortened by 2 bases and J by 3 bases, with 17 bases between the two germline ends. The CDR3 length is 16 residues. CDR3 amino acids: CASSYGRGTEGYEQYV. The CDR3 region has the DNA TGTGCCAGCAGTTACGGACGCGGGACAGAGGGCTACGAGCAGTACGTC.

The chain couples TRBV2 to TRBJ1-5, with 7 bases fitting TRBD1. The J segment lost 7 bases and the V segment lost 10 bases, leaving 10 bases of the junction unmatched. CDR1 is SNHLY, CDR2 FYNNEI, per germline. This CDR3 region has 13 residues. As DNA, the CDR3 is TGTGCCACCAAGAGACAGGGTGACCAGCCCCAGCATTTT. Protein sequence: CATKRQGDQPQHF.

The rearrangement uses TRBV6-1 and TRBJ1-4, with D perhaps TRBD1 (6 bases). The germline V and J ends were trimmed by 2 bases and 6 bases, with 13 bases remaining between them. In germline, CDR1 is MNHNS, CDR2 SASEGT. This CDR3 comprises 15 residues. Here the CDR3 reads CASSEHRDYDEKLFF. DNA for the CDR3: TGTGCCAGCAGTGAACACAGGGATTATGATGAAAAACTGTTTTTT.

V is TRBV7-9 and J is TRBJ2-7; D is perhaps TRBD1 (5 bases). CDR3 length: 13 amino acids. Trimming took off 5 bases at V and 5 bases at J, with 13 bases between the two ends. CDR1 SEHNR and CDR2 FQNEAQ come from the germline V gene (reference sequence). The CDR3 DNA follows: TGTGCCAGCAGCGGGGCCAATCGAGACGAGCAGTACTTC. Amino acids: CASSGANRDEQYF.

The chain is built from TRBV25-1 and TRBJ1-1; 9 bases map to TRBD1. Germline V lookup: CDR1 MGHDK, CDR2 SYGVNS. This CDR3 is 16 amino acids long. Trimming removed 3 bases from V and 2 bases from J; junction bases left unmatched: 7. For the CDR3, the DNA is TGTGCCAGCAGTGACCCCCGGACAGGGGATAACACTGAAGCTTTCTTT. Protein: CASSDPRTGDNTEAFF.

V and J are TRBV4-1 and TRBJ1-1, with D unresolved. CDR1 MGHRA and CDR2 YSYEKL come from the germline V gene. The CDR3 extends over 13 amino acids. V lost 2 bases to trimming and J lost 1 base, with 5 bases between them. The CDR3 region is CASSQIRNTEAFF. CDR3 DNA: TGCGCCAGCAGCCAAATCCGGAACACTGAAGCTTTCTTT.

The chain recombines TRBV30 with TRBJ1-6, with D tentatively TRBD1 (5 bases). The CDR3 is 13 residues long. CDR1 is GTSNPN and CDR2 is SVGIG in the germline V gene (reference sequence). Between the trimmed V and J ends, which lost 1 base and 8 bases, there was a span of 9 bases. CDR3 nucleotide sequence: TGTGCCTGGAGTGCGCAGACAGATTCACCCCTCCACTTT. Its protein is CAWSAQTDSPLHF.

The chain couples TRBV19 to TRBJ2-2; TRBD1 matches at 11 bases. CDR1 LNHDA and CDR2 SQIVND come from the germline V gene (reference sequence). The trim removed 5 bases at V and 4 bases at J, leaving 6 bases unmatched. The length of the CDR3 is 16 residues. The CDR3 loop is CASSLRTGGVTGELFF. As DNA, the CDR3 is TGTGCCAGTAGTCTACGGACAGGGGGCGTCACCGGGGAGCTGTTTTTT. Full variable domain (missing parts from reference TRBV19 and TRBJ2-2): DGGITQSPKYLFRKEGQNVTLSCEQNLNHDAMYWYRQDPGQGLRLIYYSQIVNDFQKGDIAEGYSVSREKKESFPLTVTSAQKNPTAFYLCASSLRTGGVTGELFFGEGSRLTVL.

In the case of this clone: In the same sample, other DNA sequences code for this CDR3. The V and J genes are TRBV14 and TRBJ2-7; perhaps TRBD1 as D (5 bases). The CDR3 covers 14 residues. The V gene lost 3 bases and the J gene lost 1 base, with 10 bases spanning the gap. CDR1 SGHDN and CDR2 FVKESK come from the germline V gene. The CDR3 region is CASSQVSGSYEQYF. The CDR3 coding sequence is TGTGCCAGCAGCCAGGTGTCAGGGTCCTACGAGCAGTACTTC. Drawing the rest from reference TRBV14 and TRBJ2-7, the complete variable domain is EAGVTQFPSHSVIEKGQTVTLRCDPISGHDNLYWYRRVMGKEIKFLLHFVKESKQDESGMPNNRFLAERTGGTYSTLKVQPAELEDSGVYFCASSQVSGSYEQYFGPGTRLTVT.

The DNA of the CDR3 is TGTGCCAGTAGTCCGGGACAGGGCTCCCCGGGCAATTCACCCCTCCACTTT. This codes for CASSPGQGSPGNSPLHF. The chain links TRBV19 to TRBJ1-6; 9 bases align to TRBD1. CDR1 is LNHDA and CDR2 is SQIVND in the germline V gene (reference sequence). Trimming cost V 5 bases and J 7 bases; bases outside gene matches: 12. This CDR3 contains 17 residues.

The rearrangement joins TRBV2 to TRBJ2-5, with 8 bases aligning to TRBD2. The CDR3 runs 13 residues. Germline CDR1 is SNHLY and CDR2 is FYNNEI. Trimming removed 4 bases from V and 5 bases from J; junction bases left unmatched: 3. CDR3 nucleotide sequence: TGTGCCAGCAGTGGACTAGCGAAGGAGACCCAGTACTTC. Its translation is CASSGLAKETQYF.

This rearrangement joins TRBV12-5 to TRBJ1-5; D is possibly TRBD1 (6 bases). The length of the CDR3 is 17 residues. V lost 1 base and J lost 0, with 13 bases in between. Germline assignment: CDR1 LGHNT and CDR2 FRNRAP. CDR3 DNA: TGTGCTAGTGGTTTGGCCCTCGGACAGAATAGCAATCAGCCCCAGCATTTT. As protein: CASGLALGQNSNQPQHF.

The chain has TRBV15 and TRBJ2-5; 7 bases are shared with TRBD1. Losses at the gene ends were 9 bases for V and 1 base for J; bases not matched to a gene: 8. The germline V gene has CDR1 LNHNV and CDR2 YYDKDF (reference sequence). The length of the CDR3 is 14 residues. CDR3 bases: TGTGCCACGAAACAGGGACAGACCCAAGAGACCCAGTACTTC. Protein sequence: CATKQGQTQETQYF.

This sequence joins TRBV29-1 and TRBJ2-2, with 9 bases fitting TRBD1. The CDR3 loop spans 14 amino acids. With 7 bases clipped from V and 6 bases from J, the junction kept 9 bases outside the gene matches. In germline, CDR1 is SQVTM, CDR2 ANQGSEA. DNA for the CDR3: TGCAGCGCCCAGGGACAGGGAAGGGCCGGGGAGCTGTTTTTT. Protein product: CSAQGQGRAGELFF.

The rearrangement joins TRBV7-2 to TRBJ1-1; no clear D. V was cut by 1 base and J by 8 bases, with 11 bases left in between. The CDR3 runs 13 residues. CDR1 and CDR2 from the germline V gene are SGHTA and FQGNSA. The CDR3 DNA is TGTGCCAGCAGCTTAGAACCGGTAACGGAAGCTTTCTTT. Its translation: CASSLEPVTEAFF.

The V and J genes are TRBV3-1 (or the pseudogene TRBV3-2) and TRBJ1-1, with TRBD1 identical over 9 bases. The ends lost 4 bases at V and 4 bases at J; junction bases unmatched: 7. Germline-derived CDR1 and CDR2 are LGHDT and YNNKEL (reference sequence). The CDR3 has 15 residues. The CDR3 coding sequence is TGTGCCAGCAGCCGAACGGGACAGGGTGTCACTGAAGCTTTCTTT. Translating gives CASSRTGQGVTEAFF.

V gene TRBV20-1 combines with J gene TRBJ1-2, with unresolved D. Germline loops: CDR1 DFQATT, CDR2 SNEGSKA (reference sequence). V dropped 3 bases and J dropped 0 bases, with 17 bases sitting between them. CDR3 length equals 16 residues. The CDR3 sequence is CSASLRPADPNYGYTF. Written as DNA, the CDR3 is TGCAGTGCTAGTTTGAGGCCAGCCGACCCTAACTATGGCTACACCTTC.

The V gene is TRBV7-8, the J gene TRBJ2-1, with a weak D call TRBD2 (7 bases). V dropped 4 bases and J dropped 13 bases, with 11 bases sitting between them. Germline CDR1 SGHVS, CDR2 FQNEAQ. This CDR3 spans 11 amino acids. This chain's CDR3 is CASSSRGGQFF. The CDR3 bases are TGTGCCAGCAGCTCGAGGGGGGGACAGTTCTTC.